This TCR beta chain was identified during a study of blood T cell repertoires in COVID-19. V was pared by 0 bases and J by 10 bases, with 12 bases between. This CDR3 comprises 12 residues. Germline CDR1 reads GTSNPN; CDR2 reads SVGIG (reference sequence). Original methodology: By means of reference gene primer amplification, nucleated cell counts were estimated. TCRdb's table, derived via immunoSEQ multiplex PCR, lists solely in-frame clones and lacks some. V and J calls and clone size are those listed in that table; D and trimming were worked out from the DNA. The data show some 230,000 clones, 80% to 90% seen once. Self-reported history from a screening survey and questionnaire set each donor's cohort.

The sequence was obtained from a woman aged 18-30 years in a cohort exposed to, infected with or recovered from COVID-19 (not recorded which). Sequencing was done on a sample of PBMCs or T cells enriched from blood (not recorded which). This chain connects TRBV30 to TRBJ1-1; no clear D gene. The CDR3 loop is CAWSVPICGAFF. In nucleotides, the CDR3 is TGTGCCTGGAGTGTACCTATATGCGGAGCTTTCTTT.